The TCR beta chain described here comes from a study of blood T cells in healthy people across ages. Overall study findings and caveats: Age showed a roughly linear inverse relationship with TCR beta diversity per million T cells. It was held that diversity estimates obtained from one million T cells represented underestimates.

A minimum of 5 micrograms of total RNA was extracted per sample. PCR was performed a second time for roughly 6 to 12 cycles using a sample-barcoded 5' primer and a J-beta primer mix. Unique molecular identifiers of 12 random nucleotides labeled each cDNA. TCRdb ran MiXCR on the 5' RACE reads and lists one entry per CDR3 protein. The profile shows over a million distinct CDR3 sequences, approximately 40% of them singletons. Remarks on this clonotype: No antigen is known for it.

The TCR was taken from a woman younger than 30 in good health. The sample comprised blood.

CDR3: CASSLPGQGFTDTQYF. The CDR3 DNA sequence: TGTGCCAGCAGCTTACCCGGACAGGGATTCACAGATACGCAGTATTTT. This chain connects TRBV7-6 to TRBJ2-3; TRBD1 agrees at 8 bases. Unmatched junction bases numbered 6, after V lost 2 bases and J lost 2 bases. Germline V gene data show CDR1 as SGHVS and CDR2 as FNYEAQ. The CDR3 runs to 16 residues.